The 31 T cell receptor beta chains below were found in one sample sequenced in a study of post-analysis software for immune sequencing data. For these TCRs, the target antigens are not known. The authors incorporated unique molecular identifiers into the TCR beta cDNA libraries. TCRdb reprocessed the PCR reads with MiXCR, giving one entry per CDR3 protein. This table holds roughly 800,000 distinct CDR3 sequences, about 53% found once. Study outcomes and limitations: There were roughly 5 TRBV segments more frequent in patients than controls, and TRBV5-6, TRBV5-1 and TRBV20-1 were among them.

The specimen was blood. These receptors all come from a girl between 10 and 17 years old with multiple sclerosis.

The chain is built from TRBV20-1 and TRBJ2-3; D is perhaps TRBD2 (6 bases). In germline, CDR1 is DFQATT, CDR2 SNEGSKA (reference sequence). V lost 2 bases, J lost 6 bases, and 12 bases lay in between. This CDR3 is 13 amino acids long. CDR3 sequence (DNA): TGCAGTGCTAGACTCTATGGAGGGGATACGCAGTATTTT. It specifies CSARLYGGDTQYF.

This clonotype appeared a single time. It may be a read error: a sequence one base away is much more abundant. Likely a read error: the CDR3 ends without its conserved phenylalanine or tryptophan. The chain combines TRBV20-1 with TRBJ2-5; tentative D call: TRBD1 (7 bases). V was clipped by 8 bases and J by 4 bases, with 17 bases between them. CDR1 DFQATT and CDR2 SNEGSKA come from the germline V gene (reference sequence). This CDR3 region has 13 residues. CDR3 loop: CSIPGGIGETQYL. CDR3 nucleotides: TGCAGTATTCCAGGGGGGATCGGAGAGACCCAGTACTTA.

The J gene is TRBJ1-2, the V gene TRBV20-1; D not certain. With 2 bases removed from V and 5 bases from J, the gap between germline ends came to 9 bases. The germline CDR1 and CDR2 sequences are DFQATT and SNEGSKA (reference sequence). This CDR3 has 12 residues. CDR3 in DNA: TGCAGTGCTAGAATGCAGATGTATGGCTACACCTTC. Translating gives CSARMQMYGYTF.

The V call is TRBV5-1, the J call TRBJ2-1; 7 nucleotides align to TRBD1. The CDR3 is made up of 14 amino acids. The V gene's germline CDR1 is SGHRS and CDR2 YFSETQ. J gave up 8 bases and V 5 bases, and 10 bases lay outside the gene matches. In DNA, the CDR3 is TGCGCCAGCAGGATGAGACAGGGACAATATGAGCAGTTCTTC. It codes for CASRMRQGQYEQFF.

The chain couples TRBV29-1 to TRBJ1-1; D remains ambiguous. The V end lost 3 bases, the J end lost 0 bases, and 14 bases lay between the germline ends. The CDR3 is 15 amino acids. Germline V gene sequence: CDR1 SQVTM, CDR2 ANQGSEA. The CDR3 reads CSVDVSQLMNTEAFF. The CDR3 DNA sequence: TGCAGCGTTGACGTTTCGCAACTTATGAACACTGAAGCTTTCTTT.

This clonotype was observed a few times. This chain joins TRBV12-3 or TRBV12-4 and TRBJ1-5; TRBD1 matches at 7 bases. The CDR3 sequence is 13 residues long. J gave up 4 bases and V 7 bases, and 4 bases lay outside the gene matches. CDR3 region: CASTSTGNQPQHF. The CDR3 region has the DNA TGTGCCAGCACCTCGACAGGGAATCAGCCCCAGCATTTT.

This clonotype showed up just a few times. The chain couples TRBV7-6 to TRBJ2-6; D may correspond to TRBD1 or TRBD2 (6 bases each). The CDR3 sequence is 19 residues long. In germline, CDR1 is SGHVS, CDR2 FNYEAQ. The V end was cut by 5 bases, the J end by 0 bases, with 20 bases between. In DNA, the CDR3 is TGTGCCAGCAGCCCCGCATCCGGGGGCTGGTTCTCTGGGGCCAACGTCCTGACTTTC. Its protein product is CASSPASGGWFSGANVLTF.

As DNA, the CDR3 is TGTGCCAGCAGCTTAGGCACAGGGGAAATAGATACGCAGTATTTT. This codes for CASSLGTGEIDTQYF. The gene calls are TRBV7-9 and TRBJ2-3; 7 bases agree with TRBD1. This CDR3 is 15 amino acids long. The V gene's germline CDR1 is SEHNR and CDR2 FQNEAQ (reference sequence). With 1 base clipped from V and 5 bases from J, the junction kept 6 bases outside the gene matches.

The V call is TRBV6-5, the J call TRBJ1-6; 7 bases map to TRBD1. Germline V gene sequence: CDR1 MNHEY, CDR2 SVGAGI. CDR3 length equals 14 residues. The V segment lost 5 bases and the J segment 7 bases; nucleotides outside the gene matches: 5. Here the CDR3 DNA reads TGTGCCAGCAGTCCGGGACAGAAAAATTCACCCCTCCACTTT. Translation: CASSPGQKNSPLHF.

This clonotype turned up a few times. This rearrangement joins TRBV20-1 to TRBJ2-1; no clear D. The V end lost 3 bases, the J end lost 7 bases, and 13 bases lay between the germline ends. This CDR3 spans 13 amino acids. Germline lookup yields CDR1 DFQATT and CDR2 SNEGSKA (reference sequence). This CDR3 is CSARLAALNEQFF. CDR3 DNA: TGCAGTGCTAGGCTCGCGGCCCTTAATGAGCAGTTCTTC.

The chain employs TRBV20-1 and TRBJ2-1; unclear D gene. Germline values: CDR1 DFQATT, CDR2 SNEGSKA (reference sequence). The CDR3 runs 16 residues. Deletions cut 0 bases from V and 0 bases from J, with 12 bases between. This CDR3 is CSARDGISSSYNEQFF. As DNA, the CDR3 is TGCAGTGCTAGAGATGGAATCTCCAGCTCCTACAATGAGCAGTTCTTC.

The V and J genes are TRBV7-6 and TRBJ2-7; weak D call: TRBD1 (6 bases). CDR3 length: 15 amino acids. CDR1 is SGHVS, CDR2 FNYEAQ, per germline. V lost 5 bases and J 5 bases, leaving 19 bases between the germline ends. The CDR3 DNA reads as TGTGCCAGCAGCATTAACAGGGTAGGATCGGACGAGCAGTACTTC. Translation: CASSINRVGSDEQYF.

This clonotype was picked up a small number of times. The V and J genes are TRBV6-2 or TRBV6-3 and TRBJ1-2; TRBD1 matches at 7 bases. After removal of 6 bases from V and 4 bases from J, the junction contained 8 bases not matched to a gene. Germline CDR1 is MNHEY and CDR2 is SVGEGT. The CDR3 has 14 residues. CDR3 in DNA: TGTGCCAGCAGATCTGGGGACAGAGTCTATGGCTACACCTTC. As protein: CASRSGDRVYGYTF.

The rearrangement uses TRBV6-6 and TRBJ2-3; D unclear. CDR1 and CDR2 from the germline V gene are MNHNY and SVGAGI (reference sequence). The CDR3 has 13 amino acids. V shed 7 bases and J shed 0 bases, with 8 bases lying between them. The CDR3 loop reads CASTVISTDTQYF. The CDR3 nucleotides read TGTGCCAGCACCGTGATAAGCACAGATACGCAGTATTTT.

The rearrangement joins TRBV3-1 to TRBJ2-4; TRBD1 aligns across 7 bases. J lost 1 base, V lost 6 bases, and 3 bases had no gene match. CDR1 LGHDT and CDR2 YNNKEL come from the germline V gene (reference sequence). The CDR3 sequence is 14 residues long. The CDR3 DNA is TGTGCCAGCAGTATACAGGGGGCCAAAAACATTCAGTACTTC. Translating it yields CASSIQGAKNIQYF.

The chain has TRBV5-1 and TRBJ2-7; D is perhaps TRBD2 (6 bases). Germline V lookup: CDR1 SGHRS, CDR2 YFSETQ. This CDR3 is built from 15 residues. Trimming left V 4 bases short and J 2 bases short, with 16 bases between. The CDR3 DNA is TGCGCCAGCAGCCCGCCGGGGACTTATACCTACGAGCAGTACTTC. Translating gives CASSPPGTYTYEQYF. The complete variable domain, with remaining parts taken from reference TRBV5-1 and TRBJ2-7, reads KAGVTQTPRYLIKTRGQQVTLSCSPISGHRSVSWYQQTPGQGLQFLFEYFSETQRNKGNFPGRFSGRQFSNSRSEMNVSTLELGDSALYLCASSPPGTYTYEQYFGPGTRLTVT.

The rearrangement uses TRBV5-1 and TRBJ1-2, with 9 bases aligning to TRBD1. Trimming cost V 0 bases and J 6 bases; bases outside gene matches: 6. The germline V gene has CDR1 SGHRS and CDR2 YFSETQ. The length of the CDR3 is 15 residues. Here the CDR3 DNA reads TGCGCCAGCAGCTTGGCGCCGACAGGGGGAGATGGCTACACCTTC. It specifies CASSLAPTGGDGYTF.

The V call is TRBV20-1, the J call TRBJ2-4; 7 bases agree with TRBD2. The CDR3 length is 15 residues. The V gene's germline CDR1 is DFQATT and CDR2 SNEGSKA (reference sequence). V shed 0 bases and J 13 bases; nucleotides not matched to a gene: 15. The CDR3 reads CSARDLRREFYGQYF. CDR3 nucleotides: TGCAGTGCTAGAGATCTGAGGCGGGAGTTTTACGGGCAGTACTTC.

This chain connects TRBV29-1 to TRBJ2-1, with D maybe TRBD1 (6 bases). Germline CDR1 is SQVTM and CDR2 is ANQGSEA. The V end lost 5 bases, the J end lost 0 bases, and 8 bases lay between the germline ends. The CDR3 loop spans 13 amino acids. The CDR3 DNA is TGCAGCGTTCGAGGGGGCTCCTACAATGAGCAGTTCTTC. Amino acids: CSVRGGSYNEQFF.

J is TRBJ2-7 and V is TRBV20-1; D not certain. The CDR3 has 13 amino acids. Trimming left V 1 base short and J 2 bases short, with 9 bases between. Germline-derived CDR1 and CDR2 are DFQATT and SNEGSKA (reference sequence). The CDR3 coding sequence is TGCAGTGCTAGAGGGTACAAAGCCTACGAGCAGTACTTC. Protein: CSARGYKAYEQYF.

The chain joins TRBV15 to TRBJ2-1; D is uncertain. Trimming took off 0 bases at V and 8 bases at J, with 14 bases between the two ends. This CDR3 region has 15 residues. CDR1 LNHNV and CDR2 YYDKDF come from the germline V gene (reference sequence). The CDR3 sequence is CATSRDAPSDHEQFF. The CDR3 region has the DNA TGTGCCACCAGCAGAGATGCCCCCAGTGACCATGAGCAGTTCTTC.

The genes are TRBV18 and TRBJ2-3; TRBD2 agrees at 10 bases. The length of the CDR3 is 16 residues. Trimming removed 3 bases from V and 5 bases from J; junction bases left unmatched: 8. Germline values: CDR1 KGHSH, CDR2 LQKENI. The CDR3 reads CASSPKSGGAQDTQYF. CDR3 DNA: TGTGCCAGCTCACCGAAAAGCGGGGGGGCCCAAGATACGCAGTATTTT.

The chain couples TRBV20-1 to TRBJ2-5; 7 bases agree with TRBD2. Germline CDR1 reads DFQATT; CDR2 reads SNEGSKA (reference sequence). J lost 1 base, V lost 3 bases, and 8 bases had no gene match. The CDR3 runs 15 residues. The CDR3 region is CSARGRASGQETQYF. CDR3 sequence (DNA): TGCAGTGCTAGGGGACGGGCTAGCGGCCAAGAGACCCAGTACTTC.

There are a few counts of this clonotype. CDR3 sequence: CASSLITEKLFF. CDR3 nucleotide sequence: TGTGCCAGCAGCTTAATTACGGAAAAACTGTTTTTT. This chain uses TRBV7-6 with TRBJ1-4; D gene unclear. The length of the CDR3 is 12 residues. Germline loops: CDR1 SGHVS, CDR2 FNYEAQ. V was cut by 2 bases and J by 8 bases, with 6 bases left in between.

V and J are TRBV29-1 and TRBJ2-1; D remains ambiguous. The CDR3 extends over 13 amino acids. Germline lookup yields CDR1 SQVTM and CDR2 ANQGSEA. V gave up 6 bases and J gave up 10 bases, with 19 bases separating them. The CDR3 bases are TGCAGCGTCGTACCTGACTTCCTACGCGAGCAGTTCTTC. Encoded protein: CSVVPDFLREQFF.

V is TRBV10-3 and J is TRBJ2-1; 7 bases agree with TRBD1. V lost 3 bases to trimming and J lost 6 bases; unmatched junction nucleotides: 2. From germline, CDR1 is ENHRY and CDR2 SYGVKD. This CDR3 comprises 13 residues. The CDR3 coding sequence is TGTGCCATCAGTGAACCAGGGGGCAATGAGCAGTTCTTC. Translated: CAISEPGGNEQFF.

The chain employs TRBV15 and TRBJ2-1; D may be TRBD1 (6 bases). This CDR3 has 17 residues. V lost 3 bases to trimming and J lost 8 bases, with 23 bases between them. Germline V gene data show CDR1 as LNHNV and CDR2 as YYDKDF (reference sequence). The CDR3 DNA follows: TGTGCCACCAGCAGTGACTCCGGGACATTCCCGGGCGATGAGCAGTTCTTC. This gives the protein CATSSDSGTFPGDEQFF.

CDR3 loop: CASSGQGSAKNIQYF. The CDR3 nucleotides read TGTGCCAGCAGTGGACAAGGGTCGGCCAAAAACATTCAGTACTTC. The V gene is TRBV2, the J gene TRBJ2-4; D uncertain. This CDR3 region has 15 residues. CDR1 is SNHLY and CDR2 is FYNNEI in the germline V gene. Trimming took off 4 bases at V and 1 base at J, with 11 bases between the two ends.

The chain uses TRBV29-1 and TRBJ2-1; D assignment may be TRBD1 or TRBD2 (6 bases each). Deletions cut 6 bases from V and 8 bases from J, with 20 bases between. Germline loops: CDR1 SQVTM, CDR2 ANQGSEA. The CDR3 extends over 14 amino acids. CDR3 nucleotides: TGCAGCGTGGTATTGGGGGGCCTCGGTCATGAGCAGTTCTTC. It is translated as CSVVLGGLGHEQFF.

The chain is built from TRBV5-1 and TRBJ2-1; D gene uncertain. Trimming pared 0 bases from V and 9 bases from J, leaving 7 bases between. Germline-derived CDR1 and CDR2 are SGHRS and YFSETQ. The CDR3 loop spans 12 amino acids. CDR3 protein: CASSLDFGEQFF. In nucleotides, the CDR3 is TGCGCCAGCAGCTTGGATTTCGGTGAGCAGTTCTTC.

The genes are TRBV20-1 and TRBJ2-5; 14 nucleotides agree with TRBD2. CDR3 size: 17 residues. The V gene's germline CDR1 is DFQATT and CDR2 SNEGSKA (reference sequence). Germline trimming cut 0 bases from V and 5 bases from J; bases unmatched to any gene: 8. The chain's CDR3 is CSAREFAGLAGEETQYF. CDR3 sequence (DNA): TGCAGTGCTAGAGAATTTGCGGGACTAGCGGGAGAGGAGACCCAGTACTTC.